The clone carrying this T cell receptor beta chain appeared a single time. CDR1 and CDR2 (germline): LNHDA, SQIVND (reference sequence). The V gene end was trimmed by 6 bases and the J gene end by 1 base; junction bases not matched to a gene: 7. This CDR3 comprises 16 residues. This entry comes from a study of blood T cell repertoires in COVID-19. Original handling: Amplifying reference gene primers gave estimates of nucleated cell counts. Profiling relied on immunoSEQ multiplex PCR, and the TCRdb table lists in-frame clones only, not all of them. V, J and clone size were drawn from that table, and D and trimming were deduced from the DNA. The sample lists about 170,000 clones, 70% to 85% occurring once.

The source is a man in his sixties who had recovered from COVID-19. The chain combines TRBV19 with TRBJ2-1, with 9 bases fitting TRBD1. The sample taken for sequencing was peripheral blood. The CDR3 region is CASRTPGTGSYNEQFF. The CDR3 nucleotides read TGTGCCAGTAGAACTCCCGGGACAGGGTCCTACAATGAGCAGTTCTTC.